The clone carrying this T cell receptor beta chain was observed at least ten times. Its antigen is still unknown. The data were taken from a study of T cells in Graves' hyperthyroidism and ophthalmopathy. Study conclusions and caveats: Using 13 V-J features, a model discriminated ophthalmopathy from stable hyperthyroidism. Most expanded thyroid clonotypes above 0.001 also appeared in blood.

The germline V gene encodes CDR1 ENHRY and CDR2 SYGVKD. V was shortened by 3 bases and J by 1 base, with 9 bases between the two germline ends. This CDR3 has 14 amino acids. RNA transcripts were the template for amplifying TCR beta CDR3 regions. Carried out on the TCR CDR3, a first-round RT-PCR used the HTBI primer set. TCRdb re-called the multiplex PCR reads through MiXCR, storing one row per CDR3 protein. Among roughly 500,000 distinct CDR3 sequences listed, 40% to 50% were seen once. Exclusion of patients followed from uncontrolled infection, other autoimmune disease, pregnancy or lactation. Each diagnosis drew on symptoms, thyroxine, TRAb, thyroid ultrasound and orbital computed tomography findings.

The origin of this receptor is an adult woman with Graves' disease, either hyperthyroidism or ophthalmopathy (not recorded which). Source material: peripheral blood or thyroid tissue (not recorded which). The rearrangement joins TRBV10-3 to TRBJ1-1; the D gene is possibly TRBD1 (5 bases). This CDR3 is CAISERGQNTEAFF. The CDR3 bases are TGTGCCATCAGTGAAAGAGGACAGAACACTGAAGCTTTCTTT.